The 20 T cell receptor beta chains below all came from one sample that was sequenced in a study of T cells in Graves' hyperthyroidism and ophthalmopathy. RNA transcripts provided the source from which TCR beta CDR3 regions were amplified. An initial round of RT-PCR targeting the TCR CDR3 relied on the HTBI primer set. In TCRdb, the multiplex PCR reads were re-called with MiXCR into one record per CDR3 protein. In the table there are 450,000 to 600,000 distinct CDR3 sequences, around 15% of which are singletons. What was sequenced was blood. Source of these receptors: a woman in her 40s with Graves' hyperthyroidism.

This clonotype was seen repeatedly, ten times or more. Written as DNA, the CDR3 is TGTGCCAGCAGCTTAGAACTAGCGGGAGGATATGAGCAGTTCTTC. Its translation is CASSLELAGGYEQFF. The rearrangement links TRBV11-2 to TRBJ2-1; 12 positions agree with TRBD2. V trimming: 0 bases; J trimming: 8 bases; junction bases outside the gene matches: 2. Per germline, CDR1 SGHAT and CDR2 FQNNGV. CDR3 length: 15 amino acids.

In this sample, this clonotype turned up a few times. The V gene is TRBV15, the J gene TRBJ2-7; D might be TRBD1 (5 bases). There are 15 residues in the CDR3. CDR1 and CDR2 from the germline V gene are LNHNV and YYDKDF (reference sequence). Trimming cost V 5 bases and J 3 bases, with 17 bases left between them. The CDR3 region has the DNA TGTGCCACCAGCGGACGGGTCGGACAAAGCTACGAGCAGTACTTC. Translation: CATSGRVGQSYEQYF.

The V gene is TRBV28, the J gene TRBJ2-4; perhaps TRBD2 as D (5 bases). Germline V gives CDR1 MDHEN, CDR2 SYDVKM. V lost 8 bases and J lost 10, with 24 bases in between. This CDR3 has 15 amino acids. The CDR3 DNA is TGTGCCAGCGGCCTCAGGTTGGGAGACTTGGAAATTCAGTACTTC. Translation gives CASGLRLGDLEIQYF.

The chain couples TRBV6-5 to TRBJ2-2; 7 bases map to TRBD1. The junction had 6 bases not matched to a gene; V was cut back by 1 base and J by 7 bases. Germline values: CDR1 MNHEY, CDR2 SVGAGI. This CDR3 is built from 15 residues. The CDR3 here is CASSYFRQGGGELFF. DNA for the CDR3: TGTGCCAGCAGTTACTTCCGACAGGGCGGCGGGGAGCTGTTTTTT.

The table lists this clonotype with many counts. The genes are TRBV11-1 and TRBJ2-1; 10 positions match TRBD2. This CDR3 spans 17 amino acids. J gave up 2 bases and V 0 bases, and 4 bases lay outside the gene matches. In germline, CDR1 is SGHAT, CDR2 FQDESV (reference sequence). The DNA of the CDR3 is TGTGCCAGCAGCTTAGCAGCGGGAGGGTTACCCTACAATGAGCAGTTCTTC. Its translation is CASSLAAGGLPYNEQFF.

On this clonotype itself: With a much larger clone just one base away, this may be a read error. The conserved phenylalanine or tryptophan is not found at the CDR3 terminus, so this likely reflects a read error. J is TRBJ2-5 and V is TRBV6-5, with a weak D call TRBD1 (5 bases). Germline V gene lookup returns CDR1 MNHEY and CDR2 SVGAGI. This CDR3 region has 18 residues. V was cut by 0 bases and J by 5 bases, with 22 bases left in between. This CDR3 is CASSYSIRGATSRETQYY. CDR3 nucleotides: TGTGCCAGCAGTTACTCGATCCGTGGGGCTACCTCCCGGGAGACCCAGTACTAC.

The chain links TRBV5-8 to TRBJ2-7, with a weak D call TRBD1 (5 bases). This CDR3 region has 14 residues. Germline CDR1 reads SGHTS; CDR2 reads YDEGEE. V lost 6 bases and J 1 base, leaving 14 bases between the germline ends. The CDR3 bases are TGTGCCAGCACTGGGGCTATCCTTTCCTACGAGCAGTACTTC. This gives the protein CASTGAILSYEQYF. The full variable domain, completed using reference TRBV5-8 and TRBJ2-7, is EAGVTQSPTHLIKTRGQQATLRCSPISGHTSVYWYQQALGLGLQFLLWYDEGEERNRGNFPPRFSGRQFPNYSSELNVNALELEDSALYLCASTGAILSYEQYFGPGTRLTVT.

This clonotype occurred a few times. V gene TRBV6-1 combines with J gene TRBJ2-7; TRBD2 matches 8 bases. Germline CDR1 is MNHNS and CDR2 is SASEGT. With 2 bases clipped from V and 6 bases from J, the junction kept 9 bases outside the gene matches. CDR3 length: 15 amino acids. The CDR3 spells CASSERGLGVGEQYF. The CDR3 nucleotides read TGTGCCAGCAGTGAAAGGGGACTAGGGGTAGGCGAGCAGTACTTC.

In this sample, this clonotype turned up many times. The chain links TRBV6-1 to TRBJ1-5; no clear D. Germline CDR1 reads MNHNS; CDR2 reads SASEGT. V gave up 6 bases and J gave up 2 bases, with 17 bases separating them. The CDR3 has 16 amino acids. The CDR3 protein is CASSSDGKRGNQPQHF. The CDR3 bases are TGTGCCAGCAGCTCGGACGGGAAAAGGGGCAATCAGCCCCAGCATTTT.

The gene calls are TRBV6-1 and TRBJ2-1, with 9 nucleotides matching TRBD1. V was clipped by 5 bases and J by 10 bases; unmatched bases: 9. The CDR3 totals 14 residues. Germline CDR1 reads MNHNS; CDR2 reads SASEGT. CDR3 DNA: TGTGCCAGCAGTTCCACAGGGGGCTTGGGCGAGCAGTTCTTC. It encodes CASSSTGGLGEQFF.

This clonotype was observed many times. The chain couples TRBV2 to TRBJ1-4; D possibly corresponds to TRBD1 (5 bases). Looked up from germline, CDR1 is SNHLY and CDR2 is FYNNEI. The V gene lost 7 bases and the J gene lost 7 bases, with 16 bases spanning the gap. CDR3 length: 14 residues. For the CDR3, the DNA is TGTGCCAGCACCGTCGGGGGGTCGGGTGAAAAACTGTTTTTT. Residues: CASTVGGSGEKLFF. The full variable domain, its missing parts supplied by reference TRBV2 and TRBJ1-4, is EPEVTQTPSHQVTQMGQEVILRCVPISNHLYFYWYRQILGQKVEFLVSFYNNEISEKSEIFDDQFSVERPDGSNFTLKIRSTKLEDSAMYFCASTVGGSGEKLFFGSGTQLSVL.

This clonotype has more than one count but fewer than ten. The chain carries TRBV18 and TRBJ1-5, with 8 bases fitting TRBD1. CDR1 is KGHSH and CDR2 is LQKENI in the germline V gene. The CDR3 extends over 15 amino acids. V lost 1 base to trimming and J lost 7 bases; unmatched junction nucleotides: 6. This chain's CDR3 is CASSPLAGGVQPQHF. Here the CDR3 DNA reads TGTGCCAGCTCACCACTCGCAGGGGGCGTACAGCCCCAGCATTTT. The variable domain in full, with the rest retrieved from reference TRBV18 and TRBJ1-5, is NAGVMQNPRHLVRRRGQEARLRCSPMKGHSHVYWYRQLPEEGLKFMVYLQKENIIDESGMPKERFSAEFPKEGPSILRIQQVVRGDSAAYFCASSPLAGGVQPQHFGDGTRLSIL.

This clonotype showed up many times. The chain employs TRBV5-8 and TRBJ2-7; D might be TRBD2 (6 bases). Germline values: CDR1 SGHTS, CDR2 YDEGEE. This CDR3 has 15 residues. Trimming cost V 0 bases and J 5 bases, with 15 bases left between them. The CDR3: CASSLAPRERDEQYF. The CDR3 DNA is TGTGCCAGCAGCTTGGCACCCCGGGAGCGGGACGAGCAGTACTTC.

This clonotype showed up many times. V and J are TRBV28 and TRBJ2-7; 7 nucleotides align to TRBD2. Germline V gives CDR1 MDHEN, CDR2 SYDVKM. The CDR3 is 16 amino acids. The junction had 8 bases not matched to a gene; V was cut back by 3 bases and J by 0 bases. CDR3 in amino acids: CASSFEASGSSYEQYF. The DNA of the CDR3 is TGTGCCAGCAGTTTTGAGGCTAGCGGAAGCTCCTACGAGCAGTACTTC.

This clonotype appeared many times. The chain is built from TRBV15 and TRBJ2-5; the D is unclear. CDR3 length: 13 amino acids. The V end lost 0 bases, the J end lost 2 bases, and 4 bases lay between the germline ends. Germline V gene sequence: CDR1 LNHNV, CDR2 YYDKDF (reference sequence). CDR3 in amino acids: CATSRDLQETQYF. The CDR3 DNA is TGTGCCACCAGCAGAGATTTACAAGAGACCCAGTACTTC. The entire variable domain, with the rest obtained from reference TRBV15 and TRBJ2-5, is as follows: DAMVIQNPRYQVTQFGKPVTLSCSQTLNHNVMYWYQQKSSQAPKLLFHYYDKDFNNEADTPDNFQSRRPNTSFCFLDIRSPGLGDTAMYLCATSRDLQETQYFGPGTRLLVL.

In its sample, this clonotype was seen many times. The CDR3 protein is CSARDHRFTDTQYF. The CDR3 DNA is TGCAGTGCTAGAGATCATCGATTCACAGATACGCAGTATTTT. This chain joins TRBV20-1 and TRBJ2-3; D unresolved. The CDR3 consists of 14 residues. CDR1 is DFQATT, CDR2 SNEGSKA, per germline (reference sequence). Trimming cost V 0 bases and J 2 bases, with 9 bases left between them.

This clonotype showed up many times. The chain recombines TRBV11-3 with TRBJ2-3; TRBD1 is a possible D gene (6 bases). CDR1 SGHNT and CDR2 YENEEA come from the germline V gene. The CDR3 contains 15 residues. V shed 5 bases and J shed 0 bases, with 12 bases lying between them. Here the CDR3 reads CASSHRTDSTDTQYF. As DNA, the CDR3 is TGTGCCAGCAGCCATAGGACAGATAGCACAGATACGCAGTATTTT.

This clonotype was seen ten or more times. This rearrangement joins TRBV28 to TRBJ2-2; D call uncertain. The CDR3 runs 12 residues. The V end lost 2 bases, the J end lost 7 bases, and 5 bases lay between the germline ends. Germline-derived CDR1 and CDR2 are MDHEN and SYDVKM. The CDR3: CASSLPHGELFF. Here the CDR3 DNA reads TGTGCCAGCAGTTTACCCCACGGGGAGCTGTTTTTT.

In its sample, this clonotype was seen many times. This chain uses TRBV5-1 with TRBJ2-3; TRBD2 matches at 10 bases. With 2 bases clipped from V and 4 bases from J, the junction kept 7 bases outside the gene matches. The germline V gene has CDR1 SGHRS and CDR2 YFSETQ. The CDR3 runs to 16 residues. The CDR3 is CASSFGSSGSSDTQYF. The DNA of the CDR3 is TGCGCCAGCAGCTTTGGATCTAGCGGGAGCTCAGATACGCAGTATTTT.

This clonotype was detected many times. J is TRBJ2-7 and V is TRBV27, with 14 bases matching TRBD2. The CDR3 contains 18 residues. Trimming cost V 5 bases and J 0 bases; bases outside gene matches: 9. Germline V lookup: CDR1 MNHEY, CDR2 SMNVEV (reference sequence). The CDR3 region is CASSHGLAGGRPSYEQYF. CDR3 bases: TGTGCCAGCAGTCACGGACTAGCGGGAGGACGGCCCTCCTACGAGCAGTACTTC.